This T cell receptor (beta chain) is from a study of T-cell reconstitution after alpha-beta-depleted transplantation in children (dated by TCRdb to the mid-2010s). Background for the entire study: Using TCR repertoire profiling, the study quantitatively followed how T-cell immune reconstitution unfolded in children after TCRalphabeta/CD19-depleted allogeneic hematopoietic cell transplantation. Overall study outcomes, separate from this receptor: Over subsequent months, a decline in hyperexpanded clone frequencies was noted, and after one year, T-cell counts and TCRbeta diversity were mostly ascribed to newly produced T cells. In some patients, high TCRbeta diversity at day 60 was attributed to recipient T cells and intrathymic progenitors that had survived conditioning. The apparently early alphabetaT-cell count recovery about two months after transplant was reportedly dependent on only several hundred rapidly expanded clones derived from non-depleted graft cells.

In light of the paper, this sample's treatment or condition label describes: allogeneic hematopoietic cell transplantation with graft depleted of TCRalphabeta T cells and CD19 B cells. TCRalphabeta/CD19-depleted allogeneic hematopoietic cell grafts were given to the transplant recipients, all of whom were children. Concerning this clonotype itself: The antigen this receptor binds is unknown. Base qualities are not provided; no much larger clone lies one nucleotide away.

The library came from PCR. The sequencer was an Illumina HiSeq 2500. TCR library preparation used molecular barcoding, with unique molecular identifiers applied to normalize quantification of the TCRbeta repertoire. TCRdb reprocessed the public reads (quality trimming at Q25 with fastp, clone calling with MiXCR) and kept in-frame beta chains. Entries that share a CDR3 protein sequence are merged under the most common genes and DNA. The sample yields 450,000 to 550,000 distinct CDR3 sequences; roughly 10% were counted once. The ten largest clones add up to 14% of the sample. V gives up 4 bases and J gives up 4 bases, and the segment between their germline ends measures 13 bases. CDR1 SQVTM and CDR2 ANQGSEA are derived from the germline V gene. Counted from cysteine to phenylalanine, this CDR3 has 13 amino acids. The DNA shown is the 39-base CDR3, in frame from base 1.

This sequence originates from a female patient younger than 10 who had a stem cell transplant for aplastic anemia, so the T cells may come from the graft donor. Material: PBMCs, mostly from graft donor cells, obtained 180 days after TCRalphabeta/CD19-depleted stem cell transplant. This sequence uses TRBV29-1 and TRBJ1-1; the D segment cannot be called with confidence. The DNA sequence is TGCAGCGTTGGTCTTCAAGGGAGCACTGAAGCTTTCTTT. It encodes CSVGLQGSTEAFF.